The subject of this entry is one T cell receptor beta chain. These data originate in a study of a mutant IDH1 vaccine in newly diagnosed glioma. Only in-frame clones appear in the TCRdb table, and some are missing; sequencing was by immunoSEQ multiplex PCR. The data show around 82,000 clones, around 79% seen once. Per germline, CDR1 MNHNY and CDR2 SVGAGI (reference sequence). V gave up 6 bases and J gave up 6 bases, with 14 bases separating them. The CDR3 runs to 13 residues. Regarding time point: baseline, week 1 (first vaccination visit). The treatment here: pre-vaccination baseline after standard-of-care therapy.

The receptor was isolated from a middle-aged man with glioma. Some clones in this sample may be carry-over from other donors' samples. J is TRBJ1-1 and V is TRBV6-6; no definite D call. The starting material was PBMCs, obtained from a glioma patient treated with radiotherapy, temozolomide or both. The DNA of the CDR3 is TGTGCCAGCAGCAAGACAATCAACGCTGAAGCTTTCTTT. Protein sequence: CASSKTINAEAFF.